These 22 T cell receptor beta chains share one sample of origin, sequenced in a study of metastatic and nonmetastatic thyroid tumors. Every patient underwent thyroid surgery untreated. TCRdb re-called the PCR reads with MiXCR. Seen here are tens of thousands of clones, more than 25% observed once, and the top ten hold about a tenth. Material: blood. The receptor source for this set is a male donor with papillary thyroid cancer or a benign thyroid nodule (not recorded which). Some clones in this sample may be carry-over from other donors' samples.

The chain links TRBV2 to TRBJ2-7; TRBD2 agrees at 13 bases. The CDR3 loop spans 14 amino acids. Unmatched junction bases numbered 4, after V lost 7 bases and J lost 4 bases. Germline CDR1 SNHLY, CDR2 FYNNEI. CDR3 residues: CASMRTSGSYEQYF. The DNA of the CDR3 is TGTGCCAGCATGCGGACTAGCGGGAGTTACGAGCAGTACTTC.

The CDR3 DNA reads as TGTGCCACCTCAGAGTTTTATGGCTACACCTTC. Protein: CATSEFYGYTF. The chain combines TRBV6-1 with TRBJ1-2; D not resolved. Trimming removed 10 bases at V and 5 bases at J, with 11 bases between. The germline gives CDR1 MNHNS, CDR2 SASEGT. CDR3 length equals 11 residues.

Comment on this clone: Sequence at one end of the junction differs from germline and may be a read error. The J gene is TRBJ2-3, the V gene TRBV11-1; the match to TRBD2 covers 12 bases. CDR3 size: 15 residues. Germline CDR1 SGHAT, CDR2 FQDESV (reference sequence). Here the CDR3 reads CASSSSGRATDTQCF. Written as DNA, the CDR3 is TGTGCCAGCAGCTCTAGCGGGAGGGCCACAGATACGCAGTGTTTT.

CDR3 DNA sequence: TGTGCCAGCAGTTACACTCTTACCGGGGCTAGCGGCTATCAAGAGACCCAGTACTTC. It is translated as CASSYTLTGASGYQETQYF. The V and J genes are TRBV6-2 or TRBV6-3 and TRBJ2-5; the match to TRBD2 covers 7 bases. Germline CDR1 MNHEY, CDR2 SVGEGT. This CDR3 comprises 19 residues. The V segment lost 2 bases and the J segment 2 bases; nucleotides outside the gene matches: 17.

This sequence joins TRBV4-1 and TRBJ2-2; possibly TRBD2 for D (5 bases). CDR1 and CDR2 from the germline V gene are MGHRA and YSYEKL. V gave up 0 bases and J gave up 4 bases, with 12 bases separating them. The CDR3 sequence is 16 residues long. The CDR3 here is CASSQDDIRGTGELFF. CDR3 nucleotides: TGCGCCAGCAGCCAAGATGACATCCGGGGCACCGGGGAGCTGTTTTTT.

This clone was seen repeatedly, ten times or more. J is TRBJ1-1 and V is TRBV10-3, with D possibly matching TRBD1 (6 bases). Trimming pared 10 bases from V and 0 bases from J, leaving 15 bases between. The germline V gene encodes CDR1 ENHRY and CDR2 SYGVKD. CDR3 size: 14 residues. The DNA of the CDR3 is TGTGCCACGGGAAGGGGACAAATGAACACTGAAGCTTTCTTT. Encoded protein: CATGRGQMNTEAFF.

This clone was detected ten times or more. V is TRBV28 and J is TRBJ1-2; tentative D call: TRBD1 (6 bases). Trimming removed 6 bases from V and 3 bases from J, with 26 bases in between. This CDR3 is 18 amino acids long. The germline V gene has CDR1 MDHEN and CDR2 SYDVKM. CDR3 DNA: TGTGCCAGCAGGGTATCATTTCACAAGGGGGACGGGGACTATGGCTACACCTTC. The encoded protein is CASRVSFHKGDGDYGYTF.

The chain carries TRBV18 and TRBJ2-7; 9 nucleotides agree with TRBD2. This CDR3 has 13 residues. V lost 4 bases, J lost 5 bases, and 3 bases stayed unmatched. CDR1 is KGHSH and CDR2 is LQKENI in the germline V gene. CDR3 bases: TGTGCCAGCTCACTGGCGGGAGGGAACGAGCAGTACTTC. This sequence encodes CASSLAGGNEQYF.

This chain joins TRBV5-1 and TRBJ1-1, with unresolved D. Germline loops: CDR1 SGHRS, CDR2 YFSETQ. The V gene lost 6 bases and the J gene lost 1 base, with 13 bases spanning the gap. The CDR3 extends over 14 amino acids. The CDR3 nucleotides are TGCGCCAGCACCATCGGCCTGGCGAACACTGAAGCTTTCTTT. It specifies CASTIGLANTEAFF.

This clone was found a few times. The chain has TRBV19 and TRBJ2-7; no clear D gene. CDR1 and CDR2 (germline): LNHDA, SQIVND (reference sequence). Between the trimmed V and J ends, which lost 5 bases and 2 bases, there was a span of 13 bases. CDR3 length equals 14 residues. In DNA, the CDR3 is TGTGCCAGTAGTCCAGCGCCCTCCACCTACGAGCAGTACTTC. Protein: CASSPAPSTYEQYF. The full variable domain, in which reference TRBV19 and TRBJ2-7 provide the parts outside the CDR3, is DGGITQSPKYLFRKEGQNVTLSCEQNLNHDAMYWYRQDPGQGLRLIYYSQIVNDFQKGDIAEGYSVSREKKESFPLTVTSAQKNPTAFYLCASSPAPSTYEQYFGPGTRLTVT.

This clone occurred many times. The rearrangement uses TRBV10-3 and TRBJ1-2; D unresolved. This CDR3 region has 13 residues. Germline CDR1 ENHRY, CDR2 SYGVKD. V lost 3 bases and J 4 bases, leaving 9 bases between the germline ends. The CDR3 DNA reads as TGTGCCATCAGTGATTTTGCGGGCTATGGCTACACCTTC. This codes for CAISDFAGYGYTF.

This clone is judged medium-sized. This chain uses TRBV3-1 with TRBJ2-5, with 9 positions matching TRBD1. CDR1 and CDR2 from the germline V gene are LGHDT and YNNKEL (reference sequence). The CDR3 is made up of 14 amino acids. Trimming took 4 bases from V and 4 from J; bases not matched to a gene: 4. CDR3 bases: TGTGCCAGCAGCCCGTGGACAGGGGCAGAGACCCAGTACTTC. It is translated as CASSPWTGAETQYF.

By share, this clone counts as medium-sized (0.01 to 0.1%). The rearrangement links TRBV5-8 to TRBJ2-7, with 10 bases identical to TRBD1. CDR3 length: 14 residues. Germline assignment: CDR1 SGHTS and CDR2 YDEGEE. The junction had 10 bases not matched to a gene; V was cut back by 6 bases and J by 7 bases. CDR3 sequence: CASTRTGGMREQYF. CDR3 nucleotides: TGTGCCAGCACTAGGACAGGGGGAATGAGGGAGCAGTACTTC.

This clone is medium-sized. The chain joins TRBV5-1 to TRBJ1-3; D might be TRBD1 (5 bases). This CDR3 has 16 residues. V was cut by 4 bases and J by 7 bases, with 21 bases left in between. Germline V gene lookup returns CDR1 SGHRS and CDR2 YFSETQ. The CDR3 here is CASSVPGTPSFNTIYF. The CDR3 nucleotides are TGCGCCAGCAGCGTCCCCGGGACCCCGAGTTTCAACACCATATATTTT.

By share, this clone ranks as medium-sized. The genes are TRBV4-1 and TRBJ1-2, with TRBD1 identical over 7 bases. The V gene end was trimmed by 3 bases and the J gene end by 6 bases; junction bases not matched to a gene: 4. Germline CDR1 reads MGHRA; CDR2 reads YSYEKL. This CDR3 is 13 amino acids long. The CDR3: CASSHARGDGYTF. CDR3 sequence (DNA): TGCGCCAGCAGCCACGCCAGGGGGGATGGCTACACCTTC.

There are many counts of this clone. The chain uses TRBV20-1 and TRBJ2-1; weak D call: TRBD2 (6 bases). The CDR3 loop spans 15 amino acids. Trimming took off 0 bases at V and 0 bases at J, with 9 bases between the two ends. Germline lookup yields CDR1 DFQATT and CDR2 SNEGSKA (reference sequence). The CDR3 is CSARDSGPSYNEQFF. CDR3 bases: TGCAGTGCTAGAGATAGCGGCCCCTCCTACAATGAGCAGTTCTTC.

This clone was counted many times. The V call is TRBV28, the J call TRBJ1-3; 7 nucleotides line up with TRBD1. The CDR3 is made up of 19 amino acids. The germline gives CDR1 MDHEN, CDR2 SYDVKM. Trimming removed 1 base from V and 0 bases from J; junction bases left unmatched: 12. CDR3 in DNA: TGTGCCAGCAGTTTATACGTCGGGACAGAAATATTCTCTGGAAACACCATATATTTT. Its translation: CASSLYVGTEIFSGNTIYF.

J is TRBJ1-1 and V is TRBV6-2 or TRBV6-3; D call uncertain. CDR3 length: 12 residues. The V end lost 3 bases, the J end lost 9 bases, and 11 bases lay between the germline ends. The germline gives CDR1 MNHEY, CDR2 SVGEGT. Here the CDR3 DNA reads TGTGCCAGCAGTTATAGAGTGGGCCAAGCTTTCTTT. Translation gives CASSYRVGQAFF.

This sequence joins TRBV6-1 and TRBJ2-3; 11 nucleotides align to TRBD2. Germline V gene sequence: CDR1 MNHNS, CDR2 SASEGT. The length of the CDR3 is 15 residues. Trimming removed 6 bases from V and 5 bases from J; junction bases left unmatched: 7. CDR3: CASRPLAGGLDTQYF. The CDR3 nucleotides are TGTGCCAGCAGGCCCCTAGCGGGAGGTTTAGATACGCAGTATTTT.

This clone is categorized as medium-sized. CDR3 sequence reads: CSARDTRADTGELFF. As DNA, the CDR3 is TGCAGTGCTAGAGACACTCGGGCAGACACCGGGGAGCTGTTTTTT. The V and J genes are TRBV20-1 and TRBJ2-2; D is unclear. Looked up from germline, CDR1 is DFQATT and CDR2 is SNEGSKA (reference sequence). Trimming cost V 0 bases and J 3 bases, with 11 bases left between them. CDR3 length: 15 amino acids.

This clone was observed a few times. The chain carries TRBV27 and TRBJ2-7, with a weak D call TRBD2 (5 bases). V was cut by 2 bases and J by 4 bases, with 9 bases left in between. The length of the CDR3 is 13 residues. Germline-derived CDR1 and CDR2 are MNHEY and SMNVEV (reference sequence). CDR3: CASSLIGKYEQYF. CDR3 DNA sequence: TGTGCCAGCAGTTTAATCGGGAAATACGAGCAGTACTTC.

The table lists this clone with a few counts. This rearrangement joins TRBV6-1 to TRBJ2-7; a weak D match, TRBD1 (6 bases). V was clipped by 7 bases and J by 0 bases, with 10 bases between them. Germline CDR1 reads MNHNS; CDR2 reads SASEGT. The CDR3 contains 13 residues. CDR3 bases: TGTGCCAGCACAACAGGGCGCTCCTACGAGCAGTACTTC. Translation gives CASTTGRSYEQYF.